The sequence of this TCR beta chain was determined in a study of Graves' ophthalmopathy and Graves' hyperthyroidism (dated by TCRdb to about 2018). Background on the whole study: Stable hyperthyroidism was defined as no progression to ophthalmopathy within 18 months of follow-up. To explore V-J signatures distinguishing ophthalmopathy from hyperthyroidism, a discovery set of more than 95 patients (roughly 42 ophthalmopathy, 55 to 60 stable hyperthyroidism) was enrolled. For independent validation, a separate cohort was made up of some 18 hyperthyroidism patients plus 17 patients who later progressed from hyperthyroidism to ophthalmopathy. To tell Graves' ophthalmopathy apart from Graves' hyperthyroidism, and to predict which patients would progress to ophthalmopathy, the study relied on TCR beta repertoire signatures. After sampling, hyperthyroidism patients received methimazole starting at 30 mg daily, and ophthalmopathy patients received high-dose intravenous methylprednisolone. In about 6 hyperthyroidism patients, T-cell repertoires of thyroid tissue and blood were compared. In total, 135 blood samples were TCR-sequenced: around 42 ophthalmopathy, roughly 77 hyperthyroidism and approximately 17 hyperthyroidism-to-ophthalmopathy patients.

In the case of this clonotype: Its antigen is not yet known. The input lacks base qualities; no much larger clone sits a single base away.

Beyond this particular receptor, the publication reports: In validation, the model predicted ophthalmopathy progression with about 70% sensitivity and 72.22% specificity; some 13 predicted patients were CT-confirmed with GO in a median of 6.5 months. Sample size was not statistically predetermined, and group allocation was not concealed from the investigators. Most expanded thyroid clonotypes with a frequency above 0.001 also appeared in blood, which suggests that blood repertoires may reflect the immune response in the thyroid. The 13-signature model separated ophthalmopathy from stable hyperthyroidism with 85% to 90% sensitivity and just under 84% specificity in cross-validation, and 80%/75% in the test set.

Hyperthyroidism patients were newly diagnosed, were aged 18 to 65 years, and had a disease duration under 2 months. Patients with other autoimmune diseases, uncontrolled infections, pregnancy or lactation were excluded from the study. Clinical symptoms, serum thyroxine, TRAb, thyroid ultrasound and orbital computed tomography formed the basis of the diagnosis. Total RNA was extracted with Trizol reagent and quality-checked on an Agilent 2100 Bioanalyzer. For repertoire sequencing, the TCR beta CDR3 regions were amplified from RNA transcripts. A first-round RT-PCR used HTBI primers with the Qiagen OneStep RT-PCR kit, followed by a second-round multiplex PCR, size selection and purification. Sequencing of the libraries was carried out on an Illumina HiSeq2000 in paired-end mode with 100 bp reads. Turning to the authors' computational methods: SOAPnuke was used to process the reads, throwing out any read that had adapters, had uncalled bases, had a mean Phred below 15, or lacked an exact constant-primer or identifier match. COPE v1.2.5 was used to merge high-quality paired reads. Unique nucleotide sequences were defined as clonotypes and aligned to IMGT TRB V, D and J references using MiTCR v1.1. The analysis was limited to V-J combinations with a frequency above 0.0001, which together covered 99% to 99.2% of the repertoires. For each V-J combination, a TCR clonal expansion and chaos score was defined as F50 clonal expansion divided by the chaos observed in the TCRdist matrix. Welch's t-statistics and random forest were used to reduce features to about 14 V-J combinations, which were fed into a naive Bayes classifier. The similarity between thyroid and blood repertoires was quantified using the Morisita-Horn index. In-frame beta chains were kept once TCRdb had trimmed the public reads at Q25 with fastp and called clones with MiXCR. Entries that share a CDR3 protein sequence are merged under the most common genes and DNA. Clone size and V and J calls follow TCRdb, not the original study. In all, the sample holds over a million distinct CDR3 sequences, and about two fifths of those were seen once. The ten largest clones add up to approximately 12% of the sample.

V drops 6 bases and J drops 5 bases, leaving 17 bases in between. The CDR3 starts with the cysteine, ends with the phenylalanine, and has 15 residues. Just CDR3 DNA is preserved here, 45 bases in frame from base 1. Recombination joined TRBV12-3 or TRBV12-4 with TRBJ1-5; perhaps TRBD1 is the D gene, with 5 bases matching. The receptor was isolated from an adult man with Graves' hyperthyroidism. Specimen: peripheral blood or thyroid tissue (not recorded which). This receptor carries the CDR3 CASSQDSLGYQPQHF. In nucleotide form, the sequence is TGTGCCAGCAGCCAAGACAGCCTCGGGTATCAGCCCCAGCATTTT.